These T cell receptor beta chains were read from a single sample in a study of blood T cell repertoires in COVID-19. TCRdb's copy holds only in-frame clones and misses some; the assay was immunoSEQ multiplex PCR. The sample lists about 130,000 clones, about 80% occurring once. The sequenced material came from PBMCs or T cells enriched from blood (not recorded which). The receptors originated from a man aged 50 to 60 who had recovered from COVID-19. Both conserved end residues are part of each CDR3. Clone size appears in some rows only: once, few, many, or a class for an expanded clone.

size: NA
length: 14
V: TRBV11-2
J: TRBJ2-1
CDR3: CASSLSLASNEQFF

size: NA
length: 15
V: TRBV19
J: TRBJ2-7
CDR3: CASSARTGGHYEQYF

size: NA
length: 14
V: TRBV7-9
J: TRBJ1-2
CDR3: CASGGTEANYGYTF

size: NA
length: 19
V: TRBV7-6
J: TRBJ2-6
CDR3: CASSPRTGAVTTGANVLTF

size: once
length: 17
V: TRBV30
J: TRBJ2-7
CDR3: CAWSDAATAARTYEQYF

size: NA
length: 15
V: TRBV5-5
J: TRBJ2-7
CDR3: CASSLEPGGVYEQYF

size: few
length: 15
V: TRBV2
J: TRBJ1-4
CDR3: CASSAAGWTNEKLFF

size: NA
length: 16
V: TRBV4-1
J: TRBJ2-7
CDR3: CASSQTPGTGPYEQYF

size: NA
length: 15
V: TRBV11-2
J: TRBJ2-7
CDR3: CASSLGGGEAYEQYF

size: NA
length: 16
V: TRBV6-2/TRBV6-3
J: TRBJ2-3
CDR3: CASSLDRTFVTDTQYF

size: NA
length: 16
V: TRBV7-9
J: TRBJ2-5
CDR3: CASSPRFIGAQETQYF

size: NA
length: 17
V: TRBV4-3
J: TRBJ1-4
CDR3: CASSQDYGTATNEKLFF

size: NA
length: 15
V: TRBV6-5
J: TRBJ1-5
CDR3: CASSYSGGLNQPQHF

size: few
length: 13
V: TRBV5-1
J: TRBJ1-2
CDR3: CASSQQANYGYTF